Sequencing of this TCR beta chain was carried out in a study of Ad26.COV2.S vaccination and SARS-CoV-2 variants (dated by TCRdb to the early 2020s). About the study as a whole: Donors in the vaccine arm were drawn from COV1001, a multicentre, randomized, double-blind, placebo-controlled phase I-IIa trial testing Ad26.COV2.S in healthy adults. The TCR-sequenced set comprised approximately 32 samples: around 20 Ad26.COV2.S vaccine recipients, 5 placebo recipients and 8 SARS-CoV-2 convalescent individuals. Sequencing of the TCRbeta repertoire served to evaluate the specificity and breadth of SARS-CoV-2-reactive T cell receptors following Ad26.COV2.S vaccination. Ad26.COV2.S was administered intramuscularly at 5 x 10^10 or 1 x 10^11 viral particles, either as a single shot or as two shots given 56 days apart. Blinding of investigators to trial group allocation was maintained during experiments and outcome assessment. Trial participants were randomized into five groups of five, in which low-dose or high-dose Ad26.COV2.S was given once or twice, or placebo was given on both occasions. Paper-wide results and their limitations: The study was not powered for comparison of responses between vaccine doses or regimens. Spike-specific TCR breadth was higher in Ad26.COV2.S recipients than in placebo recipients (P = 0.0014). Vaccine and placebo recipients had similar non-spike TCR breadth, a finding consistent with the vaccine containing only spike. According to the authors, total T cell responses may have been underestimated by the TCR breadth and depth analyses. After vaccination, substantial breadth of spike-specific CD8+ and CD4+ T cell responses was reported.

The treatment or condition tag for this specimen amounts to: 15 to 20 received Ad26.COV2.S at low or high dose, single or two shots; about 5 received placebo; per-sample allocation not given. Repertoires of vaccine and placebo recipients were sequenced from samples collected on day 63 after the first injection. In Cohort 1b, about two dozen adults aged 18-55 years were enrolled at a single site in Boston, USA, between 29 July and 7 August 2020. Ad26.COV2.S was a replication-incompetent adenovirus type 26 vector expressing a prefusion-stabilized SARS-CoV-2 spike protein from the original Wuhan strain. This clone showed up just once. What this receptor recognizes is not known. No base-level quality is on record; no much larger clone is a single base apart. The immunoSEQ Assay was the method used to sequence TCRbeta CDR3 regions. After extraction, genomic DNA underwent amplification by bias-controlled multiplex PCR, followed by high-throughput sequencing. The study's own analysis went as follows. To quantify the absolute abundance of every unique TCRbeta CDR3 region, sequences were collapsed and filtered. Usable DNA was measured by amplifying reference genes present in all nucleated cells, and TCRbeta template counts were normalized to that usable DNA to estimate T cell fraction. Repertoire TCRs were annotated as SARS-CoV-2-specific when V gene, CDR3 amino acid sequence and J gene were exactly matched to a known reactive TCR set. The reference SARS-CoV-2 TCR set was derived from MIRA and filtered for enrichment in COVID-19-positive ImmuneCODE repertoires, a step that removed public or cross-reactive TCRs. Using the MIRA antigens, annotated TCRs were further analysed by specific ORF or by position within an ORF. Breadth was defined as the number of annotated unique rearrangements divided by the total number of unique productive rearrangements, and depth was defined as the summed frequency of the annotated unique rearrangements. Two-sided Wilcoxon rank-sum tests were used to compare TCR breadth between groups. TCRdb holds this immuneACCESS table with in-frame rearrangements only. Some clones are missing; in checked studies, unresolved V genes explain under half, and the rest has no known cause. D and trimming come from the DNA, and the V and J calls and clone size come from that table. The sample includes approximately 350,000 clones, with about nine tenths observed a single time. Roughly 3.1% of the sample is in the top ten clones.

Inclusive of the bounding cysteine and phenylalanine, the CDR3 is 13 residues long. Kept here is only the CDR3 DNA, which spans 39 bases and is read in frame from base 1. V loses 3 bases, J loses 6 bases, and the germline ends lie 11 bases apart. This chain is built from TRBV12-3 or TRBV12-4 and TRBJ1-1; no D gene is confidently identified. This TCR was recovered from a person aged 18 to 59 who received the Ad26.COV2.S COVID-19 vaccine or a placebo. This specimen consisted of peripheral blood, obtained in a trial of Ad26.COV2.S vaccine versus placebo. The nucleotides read TGTGCCAGCAGTTTGAACATCATCGCTGAAGCTTTCTTT. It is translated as CASSLNIIAEAFF.